A selection of T cell receptor beta chains follows, all from one sample in a study of cytomegalovirus exposure and HLA in healthy donors. Sequenced by immunoSEQ multiplex PCR; TCRdb stores in-frame clones only, minus some. The top ten clones hold around 2.5% of a sample with over 110,000 clones, around three quarters of them seen once. Sequenced sample: PBMCs. The source of these receptors is a woman under 30 in good health and CMV-seropositive. CDR3s include the opening cysteine and the closing phenylalanine or tryptophan. The order of the fields is J gene, D gene, V gene, clone size, CDR3 protein, CDR3 DNA. A D gene is named only where the DNA matches it firmly. Some rows mark clone size as missing; the rest say once, few, many or name a class of expanded clone.

j_gene: TRBJ2-7
d_gene: TRBD1
v_gene: TRBV18
abundance: .
CDR3aa: CASSETGDYEQYF
CDR3nt: TGTGCCAGCTCAGAAACAGGGGACTACGAGCAGTACTTC

j_gene: TRBJ2-1
d_gene: .
v_gene: TRBV6-1
abundance: once
CDR3aa: CASRDEPRSYNEQFF
CDR3nt: TGTGCCAGCAGAGATGAGCCCCGGTCCTACAATGAGCAGTTCTTC

j_gene: TRBJ1-6
d_gene: .
v_gene: TRBV27
abundance: once
CDR3aa: CASSLRIGSYNSPLHF
CDR3nt: TGTGCCAGCAGTTTGAGAATCGGGTCTTATAATTCACCCCTCCACTTT

j_gene: TRBJ1-5
d_gene: .
v_gene: TRBV5-6
abundance: .
CDR3aa: CASSLGRGGTGSNQPQHF
CDR3nt: TGTGCCAGCAGCTTGGGGAGGGGTGGGACGGGTAGCAATCAGCCCCAGCATTTT

j_gene: TRBJ1-1
d_gene: TRBD1
v_gene: TRBV19
abundance: .
CDR3aa: CASSRQGTEAFF
CDR3nt: TGTGCCAGTAGTAGACAGGGTACTGAAGCTTTCTTT

j_gene: TRBJ1-3
d_gene: .
v_gene: TRBV11-2
abundance: few
CDR3aa: CASSYLGAGNTIYF
CDR3nt: TGTGCCAGCAGCTACCTAGGGGCTGGAAACACCATATATTTT

j_gene: TRBJ2-3
d_gene: TRBD2
v_gene: TRBV10-1
abundance: .
CDR3aa: CASSTGLAGQADTQYF
CDR3nt: TGCGCCAGCAGCACAGGACTAGCGGGGCAGGCAGATACGCAGTATTTT

j_gene: TRBJ2-6
d_gene: .
v_gene: TRBV7-2
abundance: .
CDR3aa: CASSPQRAGANVLTF
CDR3nt: TGTGCCAGCAGCCCCCAGAGGGCCGGGGCCAACGTCCTGACTTTC

j_gene: TRBJ2-7
d_gene: TRBD1
v_gene: TRBV27
abundance: .
CDR3aa: CASSFSQGQDLYEQYF
CDR3nt: TGTGCCAGCAGTTTTTCCCAAGGACAGGACCTTTACGAGCAGTACTTC

j_gene: TRBJ2-3
d_gene: .
v_gene: TRBV5-4
abundance: .
CDR3aa: CASSPPSTDTQYF
CDR3nt: TGTGCCAGCAGCCCCCCTAGCACAGATACGCAGTATTTT

j_gene: TRBJ2-2
d_gene: TRBD2
v_gene: TRBV7-2
abundance: .
CDR3aa: CASSLVGGGGAGELFF
CDR3nt: TGTGCCAGCAGCTTAGTGGGTGGCGGGGGGGCCGGGGAGCTGTTTTTT

j_gene: TRBJ2-3
d_gene: .
v_gene: TRBV6-1
abundance: .
CDR3aa: CASSGGDTQYF
CDR3nt: TGTGCCAGTTCGGGTGGGGATACGCAGTATTTT

j_gene: TRBJ2-3
d_gene: .
v_gene: TRBV11-3
abundance: .
CDR3aa: CASSAGQLSTDTQYF
CDR3nt: TGTGCCAGCAGCGCAGGACAGTTAAGCACAGATACGCAGTATTTT

j_gene: TRBJ2-4
d_gene: .
v_gene: TRBV4-3
abundance: .
CDR3aa: CASSQNVRGRINIQYF
CDR3nt: TGCGCCAGCAGCCAAAATGTGAGAGGGAGAATAAACATTCAGTACTTC

j_gene: TRBJ2-3
d_gene: TRBD1
v_gene: TRBV5-1
abundance: few
CDR3aa: CASSLGAWDRSTDTQYF
CDR3nt: TGCGCCAGCAGCTTGGGGGCTTGGGACAGGAGCACAGATACGCAGTATTTT

j_gene: TRBJ2-3
d_gene: .
v_gene: TRBV5-6
abundance: .
CDR3aa: CASSLAGIVRDTQYF
CDR3nt: TGTGCCAGCAGCTTGGCGGGTATAGTGCGAGATACGCAGTATTTT

j_gene: TRBJ2-1
d_gene: TRBD2
v_gene: TRBV6-6
abundance: .
CDR3aa: CASSYVSGGAYNEQFF
CDR3nt: TGTGCCAGCAGTTATGTTAGCGGGGGGGCCTACAATGAGCAGTTCTTC

j_gene: TRBJ2-5
d_gene: TRBD1
v_gene: TRBV6-1
abundance: .
CDR3aa: CASMVGHRGLETQYF
CDR3nt: TGTGCCAGCATGGTGGGCCACAGGGGGCTTGAGACCCAGTACTTC

j_gene: TRBJ2-7
d_gene: TRBD2
v_gene: TRBV6-5
abundance: .
CDR3aa: CASSQPRGGAYEQYF
CDR3nt: TGTGCCAGCAGTCAGCCTCGGGGGGGGGCCTACGAGCAGTACTTC

j_gene: TRBJ2-6
d_gene: TRBD1
v_gene: TRBV6-1
abundance: .
CDR3aa: CASRTGGSGANVLTF
CDR3nt: TGTGCCAGCAGGACAGGGGGCTCTGGGGCCAACGTCCTGACTTTC

j_gene: TRBJ2-7
d_gene: TRBD1
v_gene: TRBV6-5
abundance: .
CDR3aa: CASRAPGQGTYEQYF
CDR3nt: TGTGCCAGCAGGGCTCCGGGACAGGGTACCTACGAGCAGTACTTC

j_gene: TRBJ1-2
d_gene: .
v_gene: TRBV29-1
abundance: .
CDR3aa: CSVELDSYGYTF
CDR3nt: TGCAGCGTTGAACTGGACAGCTATGGCTACACCTTC

j_gene: TRBJ1-3
d_gene: .
v_gene: TRBV10-3
abundance: .
CDR3aa: CATRWPSGNTIYF
CDR3nt: TGTGCCACCAGGTGGCCCTCTGGAAACACCATATATTTT

j_gene: TRBJ1-1
d_gene: .
v_gene: TRBV6-5
abundance: .
CDR3aa: CASSYWDKGTEAFF
CDR3nt: TGTGCCAGCAGTTACTGGGACAAGGGCACTGAAGCTTTCTTT

j_gene: TRBJ1-4
d_gene: .
v_gene: TRBV6-6
abundance: .
CDR3aa: CASSPGLLATNEKLFF
CDR3nt: TGTGCCAGCAGTCCAGGGCTTTTGGCAACTAATGAAAAACTGTTTTTT

j_gene: TRBJ1-3
d_gene: .
v_gene: TRBV27
abundance: .
CDR3aa: CASSLRVGLSGNTIYF
CDR3nt: TGTGCCAGCAGTTTAAGGGTGGGGCTCTCTGGAAACACCATATATTTT